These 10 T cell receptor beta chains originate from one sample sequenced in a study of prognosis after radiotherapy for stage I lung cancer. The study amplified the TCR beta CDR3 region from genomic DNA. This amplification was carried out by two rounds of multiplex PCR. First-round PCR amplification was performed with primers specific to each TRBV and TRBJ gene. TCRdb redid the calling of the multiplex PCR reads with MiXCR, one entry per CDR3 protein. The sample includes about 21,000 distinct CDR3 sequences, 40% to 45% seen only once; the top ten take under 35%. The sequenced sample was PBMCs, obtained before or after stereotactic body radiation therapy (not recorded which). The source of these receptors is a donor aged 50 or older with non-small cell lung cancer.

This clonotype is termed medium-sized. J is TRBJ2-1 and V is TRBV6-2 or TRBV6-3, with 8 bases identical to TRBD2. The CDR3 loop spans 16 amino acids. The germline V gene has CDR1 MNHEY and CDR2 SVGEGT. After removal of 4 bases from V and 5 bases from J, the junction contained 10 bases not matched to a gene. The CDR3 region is CASSFTGLVFNNEQFF. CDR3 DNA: TGTGCCAGCAGTTTCACGGGACTAGTGTTTAACAATGAGCAGTTCTTC.

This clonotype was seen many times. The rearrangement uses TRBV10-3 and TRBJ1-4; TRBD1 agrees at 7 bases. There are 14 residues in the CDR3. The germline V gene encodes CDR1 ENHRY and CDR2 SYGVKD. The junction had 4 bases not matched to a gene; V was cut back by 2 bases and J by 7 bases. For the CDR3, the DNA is TGTGCCATCAGTGAGACGCCAGGGGGTGAAAAACTGTTTTTT. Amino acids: CAISETPGGEKLFF.

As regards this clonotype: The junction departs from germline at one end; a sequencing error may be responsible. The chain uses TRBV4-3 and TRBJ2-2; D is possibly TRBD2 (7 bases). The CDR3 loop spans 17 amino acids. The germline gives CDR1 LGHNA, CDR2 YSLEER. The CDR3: CASSQDFRGASTGEMFF. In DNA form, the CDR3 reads TGCGCCAGCAGCCAGGACTTCCGGGGGGCGAGCACCGGGGAGATGTTTTTT.

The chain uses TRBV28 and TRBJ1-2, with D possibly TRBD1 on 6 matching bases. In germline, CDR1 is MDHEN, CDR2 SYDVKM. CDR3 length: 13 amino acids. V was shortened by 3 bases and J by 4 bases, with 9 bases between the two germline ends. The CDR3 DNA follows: TGTGCCAGCAGTTTCACAGGGTCCTATGGCTACACCTTC. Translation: CASSFTGSYGYTF.

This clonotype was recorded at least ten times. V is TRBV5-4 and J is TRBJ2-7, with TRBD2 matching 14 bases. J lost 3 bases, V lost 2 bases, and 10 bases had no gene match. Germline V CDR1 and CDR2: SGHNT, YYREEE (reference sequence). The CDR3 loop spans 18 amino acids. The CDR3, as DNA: TGTGCCAGCAGCTTTTCGACTAGCGGGAGGGAGCGATACTACGAGCAGTACTTC. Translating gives CASSFSTSGRERYYEQYF.

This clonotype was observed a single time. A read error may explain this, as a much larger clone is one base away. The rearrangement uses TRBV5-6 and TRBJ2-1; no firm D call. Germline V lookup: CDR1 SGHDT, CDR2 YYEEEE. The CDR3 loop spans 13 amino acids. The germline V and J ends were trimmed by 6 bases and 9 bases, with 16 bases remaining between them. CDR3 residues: CASIRDTISEQFF. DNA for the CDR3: TGTGCCAGCATCCGCGACACAATCAGTGAGCAGTTCTTC.

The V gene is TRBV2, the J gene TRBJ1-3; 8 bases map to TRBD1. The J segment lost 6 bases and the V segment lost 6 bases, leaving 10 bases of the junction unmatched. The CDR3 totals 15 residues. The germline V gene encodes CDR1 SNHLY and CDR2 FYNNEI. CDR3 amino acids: CASSRQGTPANTIYF. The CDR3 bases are TGTGCCAGCAGCCGACAGGGGACCCCTGCAAACACCATATATTTT.

The chain's CDR3 is CASSQDPTANYGYTF. The CDR3 nucleotides are TGCGCCAGCAGCCAAGATCCGACAGCTAACTATGGCTACACCTTC. The chain is built from TRBV4-3 and TRBJ1-2; D is possibly TRBD1 (5 bases). The length of the CDR3 is 15 residues. Germline assignment: CDR1 LGHNA and CDR2 YSLEER. Trimming left V 0 bases short and J 0 bases short, with 8 bases between.

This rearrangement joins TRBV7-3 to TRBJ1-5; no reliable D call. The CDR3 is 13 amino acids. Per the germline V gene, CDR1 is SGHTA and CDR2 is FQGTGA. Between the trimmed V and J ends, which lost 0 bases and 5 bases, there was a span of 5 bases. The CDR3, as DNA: TGTGCCAGCAGCTTAACGTGGGATCAGCCCCAGCATTTT. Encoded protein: CASSLTWDQPQHF.

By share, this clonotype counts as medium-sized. This CDR3 reads CASSLQDNSPLHF. The DNA of the CDR3 is TGTGCCAGCAGCTTACAGGATAATTCACCCCTCCACTTT. This chain joins TRBV11-3 and TRBJ1-6; D not certain. Trimming took 2 bases from V and 5 from J, leaving 4 bases between them. The CDR3 has 13 residues. The germline CDR1 and CDR2 sequences are SGHNT and YENEEA.